This TCR beta chain came from a study of OX40 agonist ivuxolimab in advanced cancers. Background on the whole study: Ivuxolimab was a fully human IgG2 agonistic monoclonal antibody targeting the costimulatory receptor OX40 (CD134). Intravenous ivuxolimab was administered to patients every 2 weeks at six dose levels: 0.01, 0.1, 0.3, 1.5, 3 and 10 mg/kg. Of the roughly 51 patients in dose escalation, about 20 had hepatocellular carcinoma, some 15 had melanoma, 9 had renal cell carcinoma and 9 had head and neck cancer. In the dose-escalation cohort, around four fifths of patients were male, and the mean age was around 60 years, with a range of 23 to 79. Patients were allowed to have had prior anti-PD-1, anti-PD-L1 or anti-CTLA-4 therapy, and 30% to 40% of the dose-escalation patients had been treated with checkpoint inhibitors. Partial responses occurred in three dose-escalation patients, of whom one had hepatocellular carcinoma and two had cutaneous melanoma. Peripheral TCRbeta sequencing was intended to test whether TCR sequence diversity was altered and clonal T-cell expansion was caused by ivuxolimab. The paper reports the monotherapy dose-escalation portion (N of about 56 patients) of the phase I ivuxolimab trial.

On this clone: It lacks a known antigen. The sample holds no much larger clone one base away, and base qualities are not on file.

General study outcomes and caveats: In the 0.1-3.0 mg/kg groups, partial responders had among the lowest normalized peripheral clonal expansion, particularly in CD8+ T cells. At doses of 0.1 to 3.0 mg/kg, clonal expansion of both CD4+ and CD8+ blood T cells was observed from baseline to week 6. On average, CD8+ T cells showed more expanded clones than CD4+ T cells after ivuxolimab. The antigen specificity of the clonally expanded peripheral T cells was not determined. Low levels of normalized T-cell clonal expansion were also seen in some nonresponding patients.

For this chain, trimming is 10 bases at the V end and 3 bases at the J end, and the number of junction bases without a gene match is 6. The germline V gene provides CDR1 MGHDK and CDR2 SYGVNS. From its cysteine to its valine, the CDR3 spans 12 amino acids. The CDR3 DNA has 36 bases and is translated from base 1. For sequencing of the TCRbeta CDR3 region, genomic DNA was extracted from the sorted cells. The immunoSEQ Assay was used for sequencing of TCRbeta CDR3 regions. Held by TCRdb, this immuneACCESS table contains in-frame sequences only and omits some clones. Under half of the omission traces to an unresolved V gene where checked; the cause of the rest is unknown. Within this sample are more than 45,000 clones, with approximately 90% of them counted one time only. 10% to 15% of the sample is held by the ten biggest clonotypes. Patients with autoimmune disease history or receiving systemic immunosuppression were excluded from the trial. Peripheral blood for TCR sequencing was collected from all dose cohorts at baseline, on cycle 4 day 1, and on cycle 7 day 1. Samples were obtained from an open-label, multicenter, first-in-human phase I dose-escalation trial of ivuxolimab. The trial enrolled adults with locally advanced or metastatic head and neck squamous cell, hepatocellular, melanoma or renal cell carcinoma. CD4+ and CD8+ T cells were sorted separately from peripheral blood before TCR sequencing.

Recombination linked TRBV25-1 to TRBJ2-7; TRBD2 lines up with 7 middle nucleotides. The origin of this receptor is an adult with an advanced solid tumor such as melanoma, head and neck, liver or kidney cancer. The sample here was CD4+ or CD8+ T cells sorted from blood, taken in a trial of the OX40 agonist ivuxolimab. The CDR3 region has the sequence CAIAGRGYEQYV. The DNA reads TGTGCCATCGCGGGGAGGGGCTACGAGCAGTACGTC.